This section outlines one T cell receptor (beta chain) sequence together with its context. The sample is drawn from a study of T cell repertoires in cytomegalovirus infection. From the reads, TCRdb called clonotypes with MiXCR, one entry per CDR3 protein. The data show about 190,000 distinct CDR3 sequences, 28% seen once. The V end lost 0 bases, the J end lost 4 bases, and 10 bases lay between the germline ends. The germline CDR1 and CDR2 sequences are ENHRY and SYGVKD. This CDR3 spans 14 amino acids. Sequencing input: PBMCs. The rearrangement uses TRBV10-3 and TRBJ2-7; D remains ambiguous. The receptor's source is a human donor in good health (CMV status not recorded). Some clones in this sample may be carry-over from other donors' samples. The CDR3 bases are TGTGCCATCAGTGAGTCAACAGCGTCATACGAGCAGTACTTC. Its translation is CAISESTASYEQYF.